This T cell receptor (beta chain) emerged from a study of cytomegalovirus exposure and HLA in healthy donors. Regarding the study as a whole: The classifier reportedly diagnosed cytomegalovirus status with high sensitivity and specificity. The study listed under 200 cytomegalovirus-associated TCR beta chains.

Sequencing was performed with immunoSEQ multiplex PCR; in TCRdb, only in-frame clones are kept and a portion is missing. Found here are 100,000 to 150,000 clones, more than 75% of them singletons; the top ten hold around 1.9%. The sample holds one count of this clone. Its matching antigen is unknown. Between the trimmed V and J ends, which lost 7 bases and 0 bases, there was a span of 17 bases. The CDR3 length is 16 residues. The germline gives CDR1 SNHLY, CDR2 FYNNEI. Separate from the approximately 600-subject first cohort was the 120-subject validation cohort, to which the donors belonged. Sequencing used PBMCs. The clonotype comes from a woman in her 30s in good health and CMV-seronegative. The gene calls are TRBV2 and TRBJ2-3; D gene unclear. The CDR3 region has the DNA TGTGCCAGCACGTGGCAGGAAGGAAGGAGCACAGATACGCAGTATTTT. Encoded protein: CASTWQEGRSTDTQYF.